This TCR beta chain was identified during a study of regulatory T cells in long-lasting Graves disease. Through Arm-PCR of CDR3 regions and iRepertoire HTBI primers, TCR beta libraries were built. TCRdb re-called the multiplex PCR reads with MiXCR, one entry per CDR3 protein. The table records 350,000 to 400,000 distinct CDR3 sequences, roughly 15% of them present only once. This clonotype occurred a few times. Time point given: newly diagnosed GD, antithyroid drugs for less than 3 months. Researchers made the TCR library from RNA that was extracted from PBMCs. It was American Thyroid Association guidelines that determined Graves' disease diagnosis. The V end lost 7 bases, the J end lost 11 bases, and 14 bases lay between the germline ends. There are 11 residues in the CDR3. Per germline, CDR1 SNHLY and CDR2 FYNNEI.

The V gene is TRBV2, the J gene TRBJ1-1, with D hard to call. The receptor was isolated from a female donor with Graves disease. The sample was peripheral blood mononuclear cells (PBMCs), taken at new diagnosis, from a patient treated with antithyroid drugs. The CDR3 spells CASTGFPIAFF. The CDR3 DNA reads as TGTGCCAGCACCGGATTCCCTATTGCTTTCTTT.